One TCR beta chain is described in this entry. Germline values: CDR1 SNHLY, CDR2 FYNNEI. Trimming left V 7 bases short and J 5 bases short, with 8 bases between. The CDR3 loop spans 12 amino acids. The data belong to a study of pediatric ulcerative colitis. Sequencing used immunoSEQ multiplex PCR; TCRdb keeps in-frame clones, though not all of them. Altogether roughly 30,000 clones are present, roughly four fifths being singletons, with the ten largest covering 4% to 5.5%. The chain is built from TRBV2 and TRBJ1-4; no clear D gene. This clonotype originated in a boy aged 5 to 17 with severe ulcerative colitis. What was sequenced was blood. The CDR3 DNA sequence: TGTGCCAGCAAGGGCCAGAATGAAAAACTGTTTTTT. Protein sequence: CASKGQNEKLFF.